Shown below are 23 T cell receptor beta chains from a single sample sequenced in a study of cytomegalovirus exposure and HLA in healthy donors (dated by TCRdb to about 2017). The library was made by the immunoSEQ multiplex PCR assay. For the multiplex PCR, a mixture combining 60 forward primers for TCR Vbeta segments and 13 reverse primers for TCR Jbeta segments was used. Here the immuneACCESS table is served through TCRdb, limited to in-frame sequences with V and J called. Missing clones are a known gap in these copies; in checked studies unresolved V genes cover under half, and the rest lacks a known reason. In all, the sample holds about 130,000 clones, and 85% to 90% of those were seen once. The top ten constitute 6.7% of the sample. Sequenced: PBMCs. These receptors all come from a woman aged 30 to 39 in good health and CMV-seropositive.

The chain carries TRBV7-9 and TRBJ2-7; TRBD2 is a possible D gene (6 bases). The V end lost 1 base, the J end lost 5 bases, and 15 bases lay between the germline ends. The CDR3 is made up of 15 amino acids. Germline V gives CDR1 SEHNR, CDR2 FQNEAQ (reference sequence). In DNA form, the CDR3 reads TGTGCCAGCAGCTTAGGATGGGGGAGGAGAGACGAGCAGTACTTC. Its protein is CASSLGWGRRDEQYF.

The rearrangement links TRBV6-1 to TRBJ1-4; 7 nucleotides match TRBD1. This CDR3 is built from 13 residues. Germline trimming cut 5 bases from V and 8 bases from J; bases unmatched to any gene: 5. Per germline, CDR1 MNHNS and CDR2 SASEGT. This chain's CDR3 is CASSLDRDEKLFF. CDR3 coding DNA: TGTGCCAGCAGTTTAGACAGGGACGAAAAACTGTTTTTT.

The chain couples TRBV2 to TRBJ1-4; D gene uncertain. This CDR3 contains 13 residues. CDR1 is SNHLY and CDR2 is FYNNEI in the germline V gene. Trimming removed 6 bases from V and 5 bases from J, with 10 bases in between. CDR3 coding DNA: TGTGCCAGCAGCGGGGTCTTAAATGAAAAACTGTTTTTT. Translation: CASSGVLNEKLFF.

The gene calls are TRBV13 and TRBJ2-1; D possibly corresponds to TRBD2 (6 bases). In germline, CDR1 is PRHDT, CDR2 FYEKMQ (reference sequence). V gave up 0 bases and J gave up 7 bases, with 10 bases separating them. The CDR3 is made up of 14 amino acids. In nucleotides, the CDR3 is TGTGCCAGCAGCTTAGGGGTGGCGGGGAATGAGCAGTTCTTC. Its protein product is CASSLGVAGNEQFF.

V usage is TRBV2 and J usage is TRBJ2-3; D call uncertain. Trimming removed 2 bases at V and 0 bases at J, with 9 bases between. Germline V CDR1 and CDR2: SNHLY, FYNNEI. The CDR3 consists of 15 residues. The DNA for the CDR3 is TGTGCCAGCAGTGAATGGCGGCAGAGCACAGATACGCAGTATTTT. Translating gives CASSEWRQSTDTQYF.

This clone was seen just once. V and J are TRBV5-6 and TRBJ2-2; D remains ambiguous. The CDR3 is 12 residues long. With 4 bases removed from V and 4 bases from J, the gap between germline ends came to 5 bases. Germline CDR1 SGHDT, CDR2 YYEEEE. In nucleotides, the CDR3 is TGTGCCAGCAGCCTACTCACCGGGGAGCTGTTTTTT. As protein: CASSLLTGELFF.

Here the CDR3 DNA reads TGTGCCAGCAACCAGGATCCCTCGGGAACTGAAGCTTTCTTT. This gives the protein CASNQDPSGTEAFF. The chain recombines TRBV7-8 with TRBJ1-1, with no clear D. From germline, CDR1 is SGHVS and CDR2 FQNEAQ. The CDR3 totals 14 residues. V lost 7 bases to trimming and J lost 5 bases, with 17 bases between them. The whole variable domain, filled in from reference TRBV7-8 and TRBJ1-1, reads GAGVSQSPRYKVAKRGQDVALRCDPISGHVSLFWYQQALGQGPEFLTYFQNEAQLDKSGLPSDRFFAERPEGSVSTLKIQRTQQEDSAVYLCASNQDPSGTEAFFGQGTRLTVV.

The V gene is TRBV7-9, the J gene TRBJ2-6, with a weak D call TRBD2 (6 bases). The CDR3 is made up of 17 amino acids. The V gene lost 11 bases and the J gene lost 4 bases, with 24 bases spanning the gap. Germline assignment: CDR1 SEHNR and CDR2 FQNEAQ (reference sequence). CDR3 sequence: CALSRDWGSQGANVLTF. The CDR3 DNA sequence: TGTGCCTTATCTCGGGACTGGGGTAGTCAGGGGGCCAACGTCCTGACTTTC.

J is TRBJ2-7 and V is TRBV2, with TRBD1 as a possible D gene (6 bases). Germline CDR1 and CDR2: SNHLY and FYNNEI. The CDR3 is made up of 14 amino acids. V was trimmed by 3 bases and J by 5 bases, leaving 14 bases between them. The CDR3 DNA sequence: TGTGCCAGCAGTGACAGGGGCGATTGGAACGAGCAGTACTTC. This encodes CASSDRGDWNEQYF.

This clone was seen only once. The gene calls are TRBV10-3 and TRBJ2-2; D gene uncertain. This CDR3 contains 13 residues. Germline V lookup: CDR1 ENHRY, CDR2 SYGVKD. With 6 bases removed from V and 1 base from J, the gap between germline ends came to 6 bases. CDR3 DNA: TGTGCCATCAGAGCCGGGAACACCGGGGAGCTGTTTTTT. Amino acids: CAIRAGNTGELFF.

CDR3 DNA sequence: TGTGCCAGCAGTGGGGACTACAGTGAAGCTTTCTTT. Protein: CASSGDYSEAFF. This chain links TRBV2 with TRBJ1-1; D might be TRBD1 (5 bases). The CDR3 loop spans 12 amino acids. Germline loops: CDR1 SNHLY, CDR2 FYNNEI. With 4 bases removed from V and 7 bases from J, the gap between germline ends came to 10 bases.

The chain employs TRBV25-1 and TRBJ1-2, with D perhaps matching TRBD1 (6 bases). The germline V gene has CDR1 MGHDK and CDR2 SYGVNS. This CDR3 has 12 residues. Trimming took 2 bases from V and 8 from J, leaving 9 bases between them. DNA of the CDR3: TGTGCCAGCAGTGAAACAGGGTTAGGCTACACCTTC. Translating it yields CASSETGLGYTF.

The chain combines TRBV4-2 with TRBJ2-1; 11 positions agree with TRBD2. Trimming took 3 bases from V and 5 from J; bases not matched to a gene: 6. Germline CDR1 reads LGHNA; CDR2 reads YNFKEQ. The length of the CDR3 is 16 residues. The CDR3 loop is CASSQAGTSGHNEQFF. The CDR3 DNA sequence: TGTGCCAGCAGCCAGGCCGGGACTAGCGGCCACAATGAGCAGTTCTTC.

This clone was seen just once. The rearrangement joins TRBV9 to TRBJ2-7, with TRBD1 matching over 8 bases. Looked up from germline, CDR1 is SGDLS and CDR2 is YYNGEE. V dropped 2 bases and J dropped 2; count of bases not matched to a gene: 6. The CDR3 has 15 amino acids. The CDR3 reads CASSVSQGEAYEQYF. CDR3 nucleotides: TGTGCCAGCAGCGTCTCACAGGGGGAGGCCTACGAGCAGTACTTC.

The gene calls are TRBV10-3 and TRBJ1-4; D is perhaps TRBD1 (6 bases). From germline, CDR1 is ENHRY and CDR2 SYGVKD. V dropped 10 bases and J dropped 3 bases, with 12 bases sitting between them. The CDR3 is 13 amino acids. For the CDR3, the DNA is TGTGCCACCAGAGGACAGCCTAATGAAAAACTGTTTTTT. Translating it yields CATRGQPNEKLFF.

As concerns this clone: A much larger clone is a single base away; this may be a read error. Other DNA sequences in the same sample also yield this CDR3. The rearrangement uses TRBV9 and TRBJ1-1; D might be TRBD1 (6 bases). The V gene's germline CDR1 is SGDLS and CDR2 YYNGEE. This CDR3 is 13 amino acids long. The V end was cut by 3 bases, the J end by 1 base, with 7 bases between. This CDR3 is CASSEGGNTEAFF. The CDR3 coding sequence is TGTGCCAGCAGCGAAGGGGGGAACACTGAAGCTTTCTTT.

The CDR3 reads CASSPRQVGSTEAFF. As DNA, the CDR3 is TGTGCCAGCTCACCCCGACAGGTAGGGAGCACTGAAGCTTTCTTT. V usage is TRBV18 and J usage is TRBJ1-1, with D possibly being TRBD1 (6 bases). With 3 bases removed from V and 4 bases from J, the gap between germline ends came to 15 bases. Germline assignment: CDR1 KGHSH and CDR2 LQKENI. The CDR3 consists of 15 residues.

As DNA, the CDR3 is TGTGCCAGTAGTAAGGCGGGGAACACTGAAGCTTTCTTT. Its protein product is CASSKAGNTEAFF. This chain links TRBV19 with TRBJ1-1; D is uncertain. Trimming took off 4 bases at V and 1 base at J, with 7 bases between the two ends. Germline V gene lookup returns CDR1 LNHDA and CDR2 SQIVND (reference sequence). The CDR3 length is 13 residues.

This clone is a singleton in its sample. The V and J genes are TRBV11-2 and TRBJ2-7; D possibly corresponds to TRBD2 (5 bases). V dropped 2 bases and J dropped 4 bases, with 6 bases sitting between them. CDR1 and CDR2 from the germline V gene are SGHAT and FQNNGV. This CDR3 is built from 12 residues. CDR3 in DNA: TGTGCCAGCAGCTTACAGCGGTACGAGCAGTACTTC. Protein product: CASSLQRYEQYF. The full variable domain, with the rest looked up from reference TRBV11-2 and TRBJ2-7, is EAGVAQSPRYKIIEKRQSVAFWCNPISGHATLYWYQQILGQGPKLLIQFQNNGVVDDSQLPKDRFSAERLKGVDSTLKIQPAKLEDSAVYLCASSLQRYEQYFGPGTRLTVT.

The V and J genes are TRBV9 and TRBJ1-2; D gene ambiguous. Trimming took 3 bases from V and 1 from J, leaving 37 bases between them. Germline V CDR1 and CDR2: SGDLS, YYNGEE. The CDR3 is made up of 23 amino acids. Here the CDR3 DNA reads TGTGCCAGCAGCGGAATGACCTCTCATTCAACTAACTTGGATTCTGAATTTAACTATGGCTACACCTTC. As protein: CASSGMTSHSTNLDSEFNYGYTF.

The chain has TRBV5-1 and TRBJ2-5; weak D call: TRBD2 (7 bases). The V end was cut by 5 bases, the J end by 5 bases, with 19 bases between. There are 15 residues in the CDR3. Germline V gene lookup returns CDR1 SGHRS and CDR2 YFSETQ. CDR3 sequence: CASSPLRGAEETQYF. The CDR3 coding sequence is TGCGCCAGCAGTCCCCTCCGGGGGGCGGAGGAGACCCAGTACTTC. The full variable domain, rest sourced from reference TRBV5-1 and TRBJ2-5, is KAGVTQTPRYLIKTRGQQVTLSCSPISGHRSVSWYQQTPGQGLQFLFEYFSETQRNKGNFPGRFSGRQFSNSRSEMNVSTLELGDSALYLCASSPLRGAEETQYFGPGTRLLVL.

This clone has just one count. CDR3 sequence reads: CASSGRDRGQRYEQYF. DNA for the CDR3: TGTGCCAGCAGCGGCCGAGACAGGGGGCAAAGGTACGAGCAGTACTTC. The V call is TRBV7-9, the J call TRBJ2-7; TRBD1 agrees at 10 bases. This CDR3 comprises 16 residues. V trimming: 5 bases; J trimming: 4 bases; junction bases outside the gene matches: 11. From germline, CDR1 is SEHNR and CDR2 FQNEAQ (reference sequence).

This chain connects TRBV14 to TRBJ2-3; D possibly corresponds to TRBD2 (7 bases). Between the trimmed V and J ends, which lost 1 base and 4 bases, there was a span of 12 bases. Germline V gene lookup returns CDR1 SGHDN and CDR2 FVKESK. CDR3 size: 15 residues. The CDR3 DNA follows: TGTGCCAGCAGCCAAGTCGTGGGGGGGCCAGATACGCAGTATTTT. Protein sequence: CASSQVVGGPDTQYF.